The table lists the clone carrying this T cell receptor beta chain with a few counts. Its specificity is unknown. V trimming: 2 bases; J trimming: 0 bases; junction bases outside the gene matches: 5. CDR1 and CDR2 (germline): SGHRS, YFSETQ. The CDR3 contains 15 residues. A single record per CDR3 protein comes from TCRdb applying MiXCR to the 5' RACE reads. In the table there are about 280,000 distinct CDR3 sequences, about 8.9% of which are singletons. These data belong to a study of identical twins. General study points: Researchers reported excess low generation probability among twin-shared out-of-frame alpha sequences. In cord blood, abundant beta clonotypes had fewer insertions; memory showed no trend.

The same data also contributed to another study, on yellow fever vaccine responses in identical twins. That work states: Convergence reportedly seemed to mark part of the twins' vaccine T cell response, with personalization marking the rest.

The chain joins TRBV5-1 to TRBJ2-7; 7 bases are a match to TRBD2. The sample taken for sequencing was memory (CD45RO+) T cells sorted from blood. The clonotype was recovered from a woman aged 18-35 years in good health. The CDR3, as DNA: TGCGCCAGCAGCTTTGGGAGGGAGCGCTCCTACGAGCAGTACTTC. Residues: CASSFGRERSYEQYF.